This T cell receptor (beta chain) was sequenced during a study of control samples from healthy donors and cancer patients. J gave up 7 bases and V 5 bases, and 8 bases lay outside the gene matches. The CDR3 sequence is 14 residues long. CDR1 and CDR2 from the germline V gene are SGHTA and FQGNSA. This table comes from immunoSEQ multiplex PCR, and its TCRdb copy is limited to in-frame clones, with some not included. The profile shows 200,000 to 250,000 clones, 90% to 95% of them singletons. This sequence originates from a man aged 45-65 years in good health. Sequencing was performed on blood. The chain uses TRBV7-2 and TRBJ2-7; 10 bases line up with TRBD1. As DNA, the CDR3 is TGTGCCAGCAGCGGCCGGGACAGGGGAAGGGAGCAGTACTTC. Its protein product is CASSGRDRGREQYF.